This TCR beta chain originates from a study of blood T cell repertoires in COVID-19. Study as a whole: The analysed material was cDNA or gDNA that came from T cells, B-cell-depleted T cells, or PBMCs.

In the original analysis: The authors estimated nucleated cell counts from reference gene primer amplification. Clones were read by immunoSEQ multiplex PCR, and TCRdb kept only the in-frame ones, dropping some. V and J calls and clone size are copied from that table; D and trimming were computed from the DNA. The data show over 400,000 clones, over 75% seen once. CDR1 is KGHSH and CDR2 is LQKENI in the germline V gene. This CDR3 has 18 amino acids. V shed 3 bases and J 3 bases; nucleotides not matched to a gene: 14. This clone occurred once. The chain has TRBV18 and TRBJ2-1, with 7 bases identical to TRBD2. The clonotype originates from a human donor in a cohort sampled during active COVID-19. Sequenced sample: peripheral blood. In DNA, the CDR3 is TGTGCCAGCTCACCGGGACTGGGAGCGGGACGCTTCTACAATGAGCAGTTCTTC. It specifies CASSPGLGAGRFYNEQFF.